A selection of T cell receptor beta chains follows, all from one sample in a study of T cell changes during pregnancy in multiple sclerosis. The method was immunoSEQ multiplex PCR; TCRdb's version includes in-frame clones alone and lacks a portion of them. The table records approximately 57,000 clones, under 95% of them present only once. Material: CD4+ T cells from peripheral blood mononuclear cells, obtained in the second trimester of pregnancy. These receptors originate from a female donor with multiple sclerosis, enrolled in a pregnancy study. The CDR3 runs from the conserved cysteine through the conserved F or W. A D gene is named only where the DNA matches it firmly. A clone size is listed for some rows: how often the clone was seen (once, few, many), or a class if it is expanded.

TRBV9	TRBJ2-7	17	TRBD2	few	CASSAGTSGEPPYEQYF	TGTGCCAGCAGCGCTGGGACTAGCGGGGAGCCTCCTTACGAGCAGTACTTC
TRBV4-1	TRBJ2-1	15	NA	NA	CASSQIYGSYNEQFF	TGCGCCAGCAGCCAAATCTATGGCTCCTACAATGAGCAGTTCTTC
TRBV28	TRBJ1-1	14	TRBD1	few	CASSLGTGYTEAFF	TGTGCCAGCAGTTTAGGGACAGGGTACACTGAAGCTTTCTTT
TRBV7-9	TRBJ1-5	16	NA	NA	CASSLGVGGAGQPQHF	TGTGCCAGCAGCTTAGGGGTGGGAGGGGCAGGTCAGCCCCAGCATTTT
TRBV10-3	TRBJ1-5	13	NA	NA	CAISERGNQPQHF	TGTGCCATCAGTGAGAGGGGAAATCAGCCCCAGCATTTT
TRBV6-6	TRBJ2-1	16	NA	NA	CASSQGPRVGEVGQFF	TGTGCCAGCAGTCAAGGGCCCCGGGTAGGGGAGGTCGGGCAGTTCTTC
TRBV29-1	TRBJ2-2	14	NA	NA	CSVAGTTNTGELFF	TGCAGCGTAGCCGGGACAACAAACACCGGGGAGCTGTTTTTT
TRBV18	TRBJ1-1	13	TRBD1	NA	CASSRDSNTEAFF	TGTGCCAGCTCACGGGACAGCAACACTGAAGCTTTCTTT
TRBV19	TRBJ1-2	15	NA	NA	CASSSPPSQNYGYTF	TGTGCCAGTAGTTCCCCACCTAGTCAGAACTATGGCTACACCTTC
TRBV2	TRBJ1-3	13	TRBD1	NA	CTGQRLSGNTIYF	TGTACGGGACAGCGACTCTCTGGAAACACCATATATTTT
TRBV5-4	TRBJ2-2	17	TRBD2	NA	CASSLELAGGNTGELFF	TGTGCCAGCAGCTTGGAACTAGCGGGAGGAAACACCGGGGAGCTGTTTTTT
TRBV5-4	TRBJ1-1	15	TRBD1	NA	CASSLIQGENTEAFF	TGTGCCAGCAGCCTGATACAGGGGGAGAACACTGAAGCTTTCTTT
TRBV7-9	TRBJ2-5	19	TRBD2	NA	CASSSPGLAGGRGVETQYF	TGTGCCAGCAGCTCCCCTGGACTAGCGGGGGGCCGCGGGGTAGAGACCCAGTACTTC
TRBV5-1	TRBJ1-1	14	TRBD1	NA	CASSRDRGVTEAFF	TGCGCCAGCAGCCGAGACAGGGGCGTCACTGAAGCTTTCTTT
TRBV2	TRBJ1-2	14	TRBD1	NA	CASHGTGGFYGYTF	TGTGCCAGCCATGGGACAGGGGGCTTCTATGGCTACACCTTC
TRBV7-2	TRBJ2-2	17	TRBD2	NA	CASSAGLGLGLHGELFF	TGTGCCAGCAGCGCCGGCTTGGGACTAGGTTTACACGGGGAGCTGTTTTTT
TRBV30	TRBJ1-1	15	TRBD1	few	CAWSIHRGSATEAFF	TGTGCCTGGAGTATTCACAGGGGGTCAGCCACTGAAGCTTTCTTT
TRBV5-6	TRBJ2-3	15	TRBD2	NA	CASSLLAGGTDTQYF	TGTGCCAGCAGCTTACTAGCGGGAGGCACAGATACGCAGTATTTT
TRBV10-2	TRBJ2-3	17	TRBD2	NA	CASGGDWAGGLADTQYF	TGCGCCAGCGGGGGTGATTGGGCGGGAGGTTTGGCAGATACGCAGTATTTT
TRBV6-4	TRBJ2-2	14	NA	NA	CASSMTLNTGELFF	TGTGCCAGCAGTATGACTTTGAACACCGGGGAGCTGTTTTTT
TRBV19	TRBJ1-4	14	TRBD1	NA	CASSIGDRGEKLFF	TGTGCCAGTAGTATAGGGGACAGGGGAGAAAAACTGTTTTTT
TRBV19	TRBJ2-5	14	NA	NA	CASSITALQETQYF	TGTGCCAGTAGTATTACAGCCCTCCAAGAGACCCAGTACTTC
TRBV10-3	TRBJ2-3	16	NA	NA	CAISEPIDTYTDTQYF	TGTGCCATCAGTGAGCCAATAGACACTTACACAGATACGCAGTATTTT
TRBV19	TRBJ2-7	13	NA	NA	CASSSAAHYEQYF	TGTGCCAGTAGTTCAGCGGCGCATTATGAGCAGTACTTC
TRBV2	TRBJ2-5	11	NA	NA	CARREVETQYF	TGTGCCAGGAGGGAGGTAGAGACCCAGTACTTC
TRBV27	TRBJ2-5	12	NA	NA	CASTKGGETQYF	TGTGCCAGCACCAAGGGGGGGGAGACCCAGTACTTC
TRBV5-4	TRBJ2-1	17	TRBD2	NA	CASSLRTSGGLYNEQFF	TGTGCCAGCAGCTTACGGACTAGCGGGGGCCTTTACAATGAGCAGTTCTTC
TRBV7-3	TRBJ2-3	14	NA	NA	CASSLEGVADTQYF	TGTGCCAGCAGCTTAGAAGGGGTCGCAGATACGCAGTATTTT
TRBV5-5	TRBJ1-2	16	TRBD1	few	CASSFSGTGGNYGYTF	TGTGCCAGCAGCTTTTCCGGGACAGGGGGCAACTATGGCTACACCTTC